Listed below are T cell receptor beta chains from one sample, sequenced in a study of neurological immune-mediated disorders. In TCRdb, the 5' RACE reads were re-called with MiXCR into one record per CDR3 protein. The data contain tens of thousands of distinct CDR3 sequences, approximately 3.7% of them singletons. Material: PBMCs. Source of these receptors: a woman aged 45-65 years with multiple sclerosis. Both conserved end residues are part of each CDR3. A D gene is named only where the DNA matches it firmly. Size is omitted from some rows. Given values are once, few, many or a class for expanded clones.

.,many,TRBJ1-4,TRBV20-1,TGCAGTGCTAGAGATCCACAGGGTAACGAAAAACTGTTTTTT,CSARDPQGNEKLFF
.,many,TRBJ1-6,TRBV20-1,TGCAGTGCTAGAGATGCAAAGCTCCCAGGGGATTCACCCCTCCACTTT,CSARDAKLPGDSPLHF
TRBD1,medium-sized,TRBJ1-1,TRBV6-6,TGTGCCAGCAGTAAGGACAGGGCAGGAGGTGAAGCTTTCTTT,CASSKDRAGGEAFF
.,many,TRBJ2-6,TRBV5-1,TGCGCCAGCAGCTTGGATGTTGGTGGGGCCAACGTCCTGACTTTC,CASSLDVGGANVLTF
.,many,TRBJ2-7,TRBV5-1,TGCGCCAGCAGCCCGACTAGTACCACCTACGAGCAGTACTTC,CASSPTSTTYEQYF
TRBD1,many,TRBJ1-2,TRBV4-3,TGCGCCAGCAGCCAAGATTTTGATGAGGGGGCGAGGGTCCCCACCTTC,CASSQDFDEGARVPTF
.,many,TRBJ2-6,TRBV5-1,TGCGCCAGCAGCCAGCAGGGCTCTGGGGCCAACGTCCTGACTTTC,CASSQQGSGANVLTF
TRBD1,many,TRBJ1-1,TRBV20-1,TGCAGTGCTAACCCCCTTTCAGGGGGCGAGTTGCGGTACACTGAAGCTTTCTTT,CSANPLSGGELRYTEAFF
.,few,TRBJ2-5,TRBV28,TGTGCCAGCAGTTTGAGGCAGCGGATGGTTAACTTC,CASSLRQRMVNF
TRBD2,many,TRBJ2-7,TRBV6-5,TGTGCCAGCAGTTATTCGGGGGAGGGAGGTTACGAGCAGTACTTC,CASSYSGEGGYEQYF
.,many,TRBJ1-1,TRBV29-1,TGCAGCGCCGTCACAGTTATGAACACTGAAGCTTTCTTT,CSAVTVMNTEAFF
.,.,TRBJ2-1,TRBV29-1,TGCAGCGTTGATCGGGGGGCGGAATCCTACAACGAGCAGTTCTTC,CSVDRGAESYNEQFF
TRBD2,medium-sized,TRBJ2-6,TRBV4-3,TGCGCCAGCAGCCAATTTCTTCTAGGGACTAGCGGAACTGGGGCCAACGTCCTGACTTTC,CASSQFLLGTSGTGANVLTF
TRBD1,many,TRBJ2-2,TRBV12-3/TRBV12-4,TGTGCCAGCAGCTGGGACAGCCGTACCGGGGAGCTGTTTTTT,CASSWDSRTGELFF
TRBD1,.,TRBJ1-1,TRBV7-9,TGTGCCAGCAGCTTAGATCCGGGACAGGTGAACACTGAAGCTTTCTTT,CASSLDPGQVNTEAFF
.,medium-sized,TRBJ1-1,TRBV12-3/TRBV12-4,TGTGCCAGCAGTTTATCGGGGCAGACCAACACTGAAGCTTTCTTT,CASSLSGQTNTEAFF
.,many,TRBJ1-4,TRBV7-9,TGTGCCAGCAGCCCTGACCAAGATGAAAAACTGTTTTTT,CASSPDQDEKLFF
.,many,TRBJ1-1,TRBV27,TGTGCCAGCAGTTTGGGGCTGGACGGGGAGGGCACTGAAGCTTTCTTT,CASSLGLDGEGTEAFF
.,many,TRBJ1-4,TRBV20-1,TGCAGTGCACGTGCCGCGGGGAGGGCCCCTAATGAAAAACTGTTTTTT,CSARAAGRAPNEKLFF
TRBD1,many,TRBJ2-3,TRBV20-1,TGCAGTGCTATAGGGACAGGGACGCAGTATTTT,CSAIGTGTQYF